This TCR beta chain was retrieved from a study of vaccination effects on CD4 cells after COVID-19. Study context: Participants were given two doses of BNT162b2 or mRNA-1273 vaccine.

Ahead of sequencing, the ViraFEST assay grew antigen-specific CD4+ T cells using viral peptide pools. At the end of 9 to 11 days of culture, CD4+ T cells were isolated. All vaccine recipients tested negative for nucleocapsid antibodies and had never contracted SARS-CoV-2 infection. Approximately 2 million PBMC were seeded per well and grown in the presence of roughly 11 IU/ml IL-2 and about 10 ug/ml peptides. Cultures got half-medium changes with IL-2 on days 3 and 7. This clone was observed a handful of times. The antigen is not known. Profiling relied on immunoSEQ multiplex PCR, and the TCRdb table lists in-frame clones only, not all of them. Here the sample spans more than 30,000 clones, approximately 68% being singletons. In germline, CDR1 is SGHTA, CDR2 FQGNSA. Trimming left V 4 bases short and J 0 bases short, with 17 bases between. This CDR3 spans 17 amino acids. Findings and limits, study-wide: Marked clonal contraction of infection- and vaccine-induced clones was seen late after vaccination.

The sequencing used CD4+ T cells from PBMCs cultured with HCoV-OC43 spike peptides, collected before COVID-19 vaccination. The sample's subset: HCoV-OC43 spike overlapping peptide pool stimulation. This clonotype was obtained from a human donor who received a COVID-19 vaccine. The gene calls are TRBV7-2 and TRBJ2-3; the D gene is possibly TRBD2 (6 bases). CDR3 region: CASSSPIARDSTDTQYF. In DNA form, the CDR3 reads TGTGCCAGCAGCTCACCAATCGCGCGGGACAGCACAGATACGCAGTATTTT.